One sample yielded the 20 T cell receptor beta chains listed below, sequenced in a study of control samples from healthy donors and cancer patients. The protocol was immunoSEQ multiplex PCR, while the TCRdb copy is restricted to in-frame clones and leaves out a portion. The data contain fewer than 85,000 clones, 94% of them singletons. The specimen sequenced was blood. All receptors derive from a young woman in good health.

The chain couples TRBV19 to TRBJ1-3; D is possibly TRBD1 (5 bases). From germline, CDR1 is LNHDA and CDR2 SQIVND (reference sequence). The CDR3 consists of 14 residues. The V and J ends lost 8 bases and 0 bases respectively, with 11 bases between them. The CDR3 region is CASGSTVSGNTIYF. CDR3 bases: TGTGCCAGTGGTTCGACAGTCTCTGGAAACACCATATATTTT.

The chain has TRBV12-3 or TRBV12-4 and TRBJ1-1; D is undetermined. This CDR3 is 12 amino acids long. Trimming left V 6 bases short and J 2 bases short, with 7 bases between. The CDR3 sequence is CASSYHNTEAFF. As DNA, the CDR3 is TGTGCCAGCAGCTATCACAACACTGAAGCTTTCTTT.

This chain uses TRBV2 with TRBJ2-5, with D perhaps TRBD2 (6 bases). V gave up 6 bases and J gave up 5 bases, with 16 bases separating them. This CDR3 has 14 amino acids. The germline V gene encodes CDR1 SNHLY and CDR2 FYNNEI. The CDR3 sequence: CASSRDWAGETQYF. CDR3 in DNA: TGTGCCAGCAGCCGGGACTGGGCGGGGGAGACCCAGTACTTC.

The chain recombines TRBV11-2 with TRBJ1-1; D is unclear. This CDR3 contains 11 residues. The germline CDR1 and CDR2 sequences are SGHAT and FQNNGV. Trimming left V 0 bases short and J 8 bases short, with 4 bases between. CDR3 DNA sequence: TGTGCCAGCAGCTTAGAGAAGGAAGCTTTCTTT. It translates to CASSLEKEAFF.

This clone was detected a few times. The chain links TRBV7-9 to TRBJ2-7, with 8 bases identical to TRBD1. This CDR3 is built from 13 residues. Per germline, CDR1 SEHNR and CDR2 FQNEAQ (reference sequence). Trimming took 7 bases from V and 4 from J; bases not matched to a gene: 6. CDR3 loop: CASTETGVYEQYF. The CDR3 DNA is TGTGCCAGCACAGAGACAGGGGTGTACGAGCAGTACTTC.

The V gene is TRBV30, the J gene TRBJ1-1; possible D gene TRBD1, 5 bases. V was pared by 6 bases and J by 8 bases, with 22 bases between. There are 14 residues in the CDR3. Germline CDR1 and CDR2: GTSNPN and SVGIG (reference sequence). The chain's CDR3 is CACSTPRGWGEAFF. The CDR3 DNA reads TGTGCCTGCTCTACCCCGCGGGGGTGGGGGGAAGCTTTCTTT.

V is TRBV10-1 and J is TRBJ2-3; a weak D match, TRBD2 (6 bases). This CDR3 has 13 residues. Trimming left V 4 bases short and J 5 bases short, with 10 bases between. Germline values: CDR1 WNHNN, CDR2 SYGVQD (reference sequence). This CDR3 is CASSVGGQDTQYF. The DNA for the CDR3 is TGCGCCAGCAGTGTGGGGGGTCAAGATACGCAGTATTTT.

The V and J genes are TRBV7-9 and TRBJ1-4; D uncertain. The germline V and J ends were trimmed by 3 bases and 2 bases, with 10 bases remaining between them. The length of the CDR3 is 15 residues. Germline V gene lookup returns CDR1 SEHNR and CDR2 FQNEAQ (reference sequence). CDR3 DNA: TGTGCCAGCAGCTTCAATACCCCCACTAATGAAAAACTGTTTTTT. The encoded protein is CASSFNTPTNEKLFF. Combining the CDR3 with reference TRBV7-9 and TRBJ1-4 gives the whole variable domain DTGVSQNPRHKITKRGQNVTFRCDPISEHNRLYWYRQTLGQGPEFLTYFQNEAQLEKSRLLSDRFSAERPKGSFSTLEIQRTEQGDSAMYLCASSFNTPTNEKLFFGSGTQLSVL.

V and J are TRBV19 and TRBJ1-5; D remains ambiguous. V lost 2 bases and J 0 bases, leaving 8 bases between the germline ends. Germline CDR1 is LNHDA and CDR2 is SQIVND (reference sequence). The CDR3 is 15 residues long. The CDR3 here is CASSIPGNSNQPQHF. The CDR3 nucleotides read TGTGCCAGTAGTATACCGGGCAATAGCAATCAGCCCCAGCATTTT.

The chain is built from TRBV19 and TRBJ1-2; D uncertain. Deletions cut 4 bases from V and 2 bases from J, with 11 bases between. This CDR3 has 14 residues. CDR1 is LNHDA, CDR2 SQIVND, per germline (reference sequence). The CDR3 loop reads CASSSQVTNYGYTF. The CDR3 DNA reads TGTGCCAGTAGTAGCCAGGTTACCAACTATGGCTACACCTTC.

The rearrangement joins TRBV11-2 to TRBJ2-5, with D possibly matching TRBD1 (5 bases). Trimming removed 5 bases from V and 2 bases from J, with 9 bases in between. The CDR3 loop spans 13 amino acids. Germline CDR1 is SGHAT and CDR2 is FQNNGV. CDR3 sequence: CASSQGLQETQYF. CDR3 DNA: TGTGCCAGCAGCCAGGGATTACAAGAGACCCAGTACTTC. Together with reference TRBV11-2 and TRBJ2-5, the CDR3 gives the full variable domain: EAGVAQSPRYKIIEKRQSVAFWCNPISGHATLYWYQQILGQGPKLLIQFQNNGVVDDSQLPKDRFSAERLKGVDSTLKIQPAKLEDSAVYLCASSQGLQETQYFGPGTRLLVL.

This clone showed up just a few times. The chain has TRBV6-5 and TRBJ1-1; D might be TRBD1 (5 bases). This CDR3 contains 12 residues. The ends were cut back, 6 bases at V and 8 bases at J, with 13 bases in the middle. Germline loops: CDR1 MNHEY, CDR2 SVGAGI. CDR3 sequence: CASREGIREAFF. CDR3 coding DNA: TGTGCCAGCAGGGAGGGGATTCGGGAAGCTTTCTTT.

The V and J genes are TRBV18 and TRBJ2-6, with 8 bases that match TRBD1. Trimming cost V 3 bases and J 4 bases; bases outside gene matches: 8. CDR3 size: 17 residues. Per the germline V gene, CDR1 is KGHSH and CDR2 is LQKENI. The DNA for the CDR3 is TGTGCCAGCTCACCTGGACAGGGATATTCCGGGGCCAACGTCCTGACTTTC. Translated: CASSPGQGYSGANVLTF.

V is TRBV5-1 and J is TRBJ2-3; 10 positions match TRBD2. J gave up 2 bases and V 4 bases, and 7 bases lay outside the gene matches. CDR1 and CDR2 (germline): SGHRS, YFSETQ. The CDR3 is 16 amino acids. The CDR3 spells CASSRTSGHDTDTQYF. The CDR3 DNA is TGCGCCAGCAGCCGGACTAGCGGCCATGACACAGATACGCAGTATTTT. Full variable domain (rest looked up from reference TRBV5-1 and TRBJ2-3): KAGVTQTPRYLIKTRGQQVTLSCSPISGHRSVSWYQQTPGQGLQFLFEYFSETQRNKGNFPGRFSGRQFSNSRSEMNVSTLELGDSALYLCASSRTSGHDTDTQYFGPGTRLTVL.

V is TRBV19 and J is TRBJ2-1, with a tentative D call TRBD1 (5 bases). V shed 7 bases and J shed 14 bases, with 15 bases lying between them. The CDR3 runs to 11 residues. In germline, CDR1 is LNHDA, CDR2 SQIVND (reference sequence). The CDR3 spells CASTAGAREFF. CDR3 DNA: TGTGCCAGTACCGCTGGGGCCCGGGAGTTCTTC.

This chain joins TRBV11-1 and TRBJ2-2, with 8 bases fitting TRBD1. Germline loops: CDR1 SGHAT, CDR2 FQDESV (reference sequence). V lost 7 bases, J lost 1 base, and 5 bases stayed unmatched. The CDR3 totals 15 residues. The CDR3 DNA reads TGTGCCAGCACCCCTGGACAGGGGAACACCGGGGAGCTGTTTTTT. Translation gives CASTPGQGNTGELFF.

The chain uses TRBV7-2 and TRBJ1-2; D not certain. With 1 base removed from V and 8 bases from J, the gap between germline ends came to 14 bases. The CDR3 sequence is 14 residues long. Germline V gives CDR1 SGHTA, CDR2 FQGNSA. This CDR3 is CASSLGGNPLGYTF. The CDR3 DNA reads TGTGCCAGCAGCTTAGGAGGGAATCCACTGGGCTACACCTTC.

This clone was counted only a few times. The CDR3 reads CASSQGRSAREETQYF. In DNA, the CDR3 is TGCGCCAGCAGCCAAGGCAGGTCAGCTCGGGAGGAGACCCAGTACTTC. The chain has TRBV4-1 and TRBJ2-5; tentative D call: TRBD2 (6 bases). Germline V gene sequence: CDR1 MGHRA, CDR2 YSYEKL. The CDR3 extends over 16 amino acids. The germline V and J ends were trimmed by 1 base and 5 bases, with 17 bases remaining between them.

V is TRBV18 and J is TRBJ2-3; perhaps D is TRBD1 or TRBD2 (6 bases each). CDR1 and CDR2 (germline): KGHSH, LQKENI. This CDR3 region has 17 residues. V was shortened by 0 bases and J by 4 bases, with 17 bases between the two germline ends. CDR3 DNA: TGTGCCAGCTCACCACCAGGAGGGGGTATGTGGGCAGATACGCAGTATTTT. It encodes CASSPPGGGMWADTQYF.

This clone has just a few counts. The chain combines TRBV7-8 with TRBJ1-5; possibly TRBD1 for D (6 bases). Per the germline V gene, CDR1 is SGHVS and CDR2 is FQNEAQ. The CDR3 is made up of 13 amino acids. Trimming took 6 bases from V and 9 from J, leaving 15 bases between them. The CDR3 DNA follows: TGTGCCAGCAGACCTGACCAGGGGAGGCCCCAGCATTTT. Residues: CASRPDQGRPQHF.